This TCR delta chain appears in the sequencing data of a study of Vδ1+ human thymocytes. Extracted RNA was reverse transcribed into cDNA. Pooled V-gene forward primers with one constant-region reverse primer generated the CDR3 amplicons by multiplex PCR. TCRdb re-analyzed the multiplex PCR reads via CATT. Seen here are roughly 56,000 delta-chain clones, about 16% observed once, and the top ten hold 0.3% to 0.45%. Findings and caveats of the study: Unlike peripheral blood Vdelta1+ controls, thymic delta-chain sequences included about 20% Vdelta2 and few Vdelta3. Bulk data may be misread because of unexpected Vdelta2 sequences. In the thymus, TRG and TRD repertoires looked highly polyclonal with Gaussian CDR3 lengths.

The sorted cells were CD3+ Vdelta1+ Vdelta2- thymocytes from alphabeta-depleted thymus. Between roughly 98% and 99.6% of sorted thymocytes were Vdelta1+. With respect to this clone: Its antigen is not known.

The length of the CDR3 is 22 residues. V gave up 0 bases and J gave up 3 bases; unmatched junction bases: 24. Germline V gene data show CDR1 as TSWWSYY and CDR2 as QGS. Sequencing was done on a sample of Vdelta1+ gamma-delta thymocytes from the thymus. The sample's subset: FACS-sorted CD3+ TCRalphabeta- TCRVdelta1+ TCRVdelta2- thymocytes. The TCR comes from a girl under three years old who had congenital heart surgery. The V call is TRDV1, the J call TRDJ1; 8 bases map to TRDD3. The CDR3 spells CALGELPDQKGDTHHTPDKLIF. CDR3 coding DNA: TGTGCTCTTGGGGAACTCCCCGACCAGAAAGGGGATACCCATCATACACCCGATAAACTCATCTTT.